The 8 T cell receptor beta chains reported below all come from one sample, sequenced in a study of T cell changes during pregnancy in multiple sclerosis. Measured with immunoSEQ multiplex PCR; TCRdb has only the in-frame clones, and not every one. The sample includes 70,000 to 95,000 clones, about 89% seen only once; the top ten take over 1.5%. Material: peripheral blood, obtained before pregnancy. All receptors come from a female donor with multiple sclerosis, enrolled in a pregnancy study.

The rearrangement uses TRBV11-2 and TRBJ2-5; 12 nucleotides match TRBD2. This CDR3 region has 18 residues. The V gene end was trimmed by 5 bases and the J gene end by 2 bases; junction bases not matched to a gene: 12. From germline, CDR1 is SGHAT and CDR2 FQNNGV. CDR3 sequence (DNA): TGTGCCAGCAGCCCCCGGACGACTAGCGGGGGTTATCAAGAGACCCAGTACTTC. This gives the protein CASSPRTTSGGYQETQYF.

V usage is TRBV30 and J usage is TRBJ1-6; D unclear. Germline lookup yields CDR1 GTSNPN and CDR2 SVGIG (reference sequence). This CDR3 is 13 amino acids long. Trimming removed 6 bases from V and 8 bases from J, with 14 bases in between. This CDR3 is CACSGGIDSPLHF. The DNA of the CDR3 is TGTGCCTGCTCGGGAGGGATTGATTCACCCCTCCACTTT. The full variable domain, in which reference TRBV30 and TRBJ1-6 provide the parts outside the CDR3, is SQTIHQWPATLVQPVGSPLSLECTVEGTSNPNLYWYRQAAGRGLQLLFYSVGIGQISSEVPQNLSASRPQDRQFILSSKKLLLSDSGFYLCACSGGIDSPLHFGNGTRLTVT.

The V and J genes are TRBV28 and TRBJ1-2; no clear D. Germline CDR1 is MDHEN and CDR2 is SYDVKM. V gave up 0 bases and J gave up 8 bases, with 13 bases separating them. The CDR3 covers 14 residues. CDR3: CASSLWETTRGYTF. CDR3 coding DNA: TGTGCCAGCAGTTTATGGGAAACAACGAGGGGCTACACCTTC.

The chain recombines TRBV7-3 with TRBJ1-5; unclear D gene. The CDR3 spans 13 residues. Germline V gives CDR1 SGHTA, CDR2 FQGTGA. Trimming removed 1 base from V and 7 bases from J, with 8 bases in between. The CDR3 spells CASSLIEGQPQHF. The DNA of the CDR3 is TGTGCCAGCAGCTTAATAGAGGGACAGCCCCAGCATTTT. Filled out from reference TRBV7-3 and TRBJ1-5, the complete variable domain reads GAGVSQTPSNKVTEKGKYVELRCDPISGHTALYWYRQSLGQGPEFLIYFQGTGAADDSGLPNDRFFAVRPEGSVSTLKIQRTERGDSAVYLCASSLIEGQPQHFGDGTRLSIL.

The chain couples TRBV6-1 to TRBJ1-1; 7 bases align to TRBD1. The germline V gene has CDR1 MNHNS and CDR2 SASEGT. This CDR3 comprises 15 residues. The junction had 11 bases not matched to a gene; V was cut back by 4 bases and J by 6 bases. As DNA, the CDR3 is TGTGCCAGCAGTGTGCGGTACAGGGGATCGGCTGAAGCTTTCTTT. It translates to CASSVRYRGSAEAFF.

The chain uses TRBV4-1 and TRBJ1-2; 12 bases are a match to TRBD1. Germline V gene data show CDR1 as MGHRA and CDR2 as YSYEKL. J was trimmed by 5 bases and V by 4 bases; bases with no gene match: 14. CDR3 length: 18 residues. CDR3 bases: TGCGCCAGCAGCCCCTGGCCGGGACAGGGGGCAAAGGGATATGGCTACACCTTC. This encodes CASSPWPGQGAKGYGYTF.

The chain employs TRBV6-1 and TRBJ1-2, with a tentative D call TRBD1 (5 bases). The V end lost 2 bases, the J end lost 2 bases, and 12 bases lay between the germline ends. Germline lookup yields CDR1 MNHNS and CDR2 SASEGT. This CDR3 region has 15 residues. The chain's CDR3 is CASSEQDGANYGYTF. The DNA for the CDR3 is TGTGCCAGCAGTGAACAGGATGGGGCCAACTATGGCTACACCTTC.

The genes are TRBV5-1 and TRBJ2-5; D is uncertain. The CDR3 contains 16 residues. Trimming cost V 1 base and J 2 bases, with 15 bases left between them. Germline V CDR1 and CDR2: SGHRS, YFSETQ. The CDR3 reads CASSLWAALVQETQYF. CDR3 bases: TGCGCCAGCAGCTTGTGGGCCGCCTTGGTTCAAGAGACCCAGTACTTC.